This TCR beta chain was identified during a study of T-cell memory formation after mild COVID-19. This clonotype was detected only a few times. This CDR3 spans 13 amino acids. Germline V gene sequence: CDR1 MGHRA, CDR2 YSYEKL. Trimming removed 3 bases from V and 4 bases from J, with 10 bases in between. TCRdb re-derived calls from the 5' RACE reads in MiXCR, one entry per CDR3 protein. Here the sample spans around 500,000 distinct CDR3 sequences, 18% being singletons. Source material: PBMCs or a T cell subset sorted from them (not recorded which). This chain joins TRBV4-1 and TRBJ2-7; D gene unclear. This TCR was sampled from an adult woman who had mild COVID-19 (a few samples of this study predate the infection). Cell type and time point are not known. CDR3 protein: CASSQGSAYEQYF. DNA for the CDR3: TGCGCCAGCAGCCAGGGCAGTGCGTACGAGCAGTACTTC.